The 7 T cell receptor beta chains below come from one sample, sequenced in a study of identifying expanded T cells in peripheral blood (dated by TCRdb to 2018 to 2020). The library was built by means of the immunoSEQ multiplex PCR assay. The clones in this table, taken by TCRdb from immuneACCESS, are in-frame only. Not every clone is retained; where verified, under half of the shortfall comes from an unresolved V gene, and the cause of the rest is unknown. The table for this sample lists 51,000 or so clones; 82% of them were counted only once. The ten largest clonotypes hold roughly 15% of the sample. The sample taken for sequencing was blood. These receptors originate from a person between 18 and 69 years old in good health.

The rearrangement links TRBV10-3 to TRBJ2-2; 11 bases line up with TRBD1. The CDR3 contains 15 residues. Germline-derived CDR1 and CDR2 are ENHRY and SYGVKD. J was trimmed by 7 bases and V by 3 bases; bases with no gene match: 4. The CDR3 coding sequence is TGTGCCATCAGTGATGGACAGGGGGCGTTCGGGGAGCTGTTTTTT. It codes for CAISDGQGAFGELFF.

This rearrangement joins TRBV15 to TRBJ2-3, with D unresolved. CDR3 size: 18 residues. Germline CDR1 LNHNV, CDR2 YYDKDF (reference sequence). Trimming removed 0 bases at V and 4 bases at J, with 20 bases between. CDR3 amino acids: CATSRDPKGLDFPDTQYF. CDR3 DNA sequence: TGTGCCACCAGCAGAGATCCCAAGGGCCTAGATTTCCCAGATACGCAGTATTTT.

The chain employs TRBV21-1 and TRBJ2-3. TRBV21-1 is listed as a pseudogene. The CDR3 is 14 residues long. The CDR3 nucleotides read TGTGCCAGCAGCCGTTCTCCAGCCACAGATACGCAGTATTTT. Encoded protein: CASSRSPATDTQYF.

This sequence joins TRBV27 and TRBJ2-2, with D maybe TRBD1 (6 bases). The germline CDR1 and CDR2 sequences are MNHEY and SMNVEV (reference sequence). The CDR3 is 13 amino acids. Trimming removed 6 bases from V and 3 bases from J, with 8 bases in between. CDR3 loop: CASSGQYTGELFF. The CDR3, as DNA: TGTGCCAGCAGCGGACAGTACACCGGGGAGCTGTTTTTT.

The J gene is TRBJ2-7, the V gene TRBV11-2, with D tentatively TRBD1 or TRBD2 (5 bases each). Trimming shortened V by 1 base and J by 0 bases, and 19 bases separated the two germline ends. The germline V gene encodes CDR1 SGHAT and CDR2 FQNNGV. This CDR3 comprises 18 residues. CDR3 sequence (DNA): TGTGCCAGCAGCTTAGGGTGGGGCCTAGCACCGAGCTCCTACGAGCAGTACTTC. It codes for CASSLGWGLAPSSYEQYF.

The chain recombines TRBV6-9 with TRBJ2-2; 7 nucleotides match TRBD1. The germline V gene encodes CDR1 MNHGY and CDR2 SVAAGI. The V and J ends lost 7 bases and 3 bases, in that order; junction bases with no gene match: 5. The CDR3 has 14 residues. Here the CDR3 reads CASTRGLYTGELFF. In DNA form, the CDR3 reads TGTGCCAGCACTAGGGGGCTTTACACCGGGGAGCTGTTTTTT.

This chain uses TRBV7-9 with TRBJ2-5; TRBD1 agrees at 8 bases. CDR3 length equals 17 residues. Germline-derived CDR1 and CDR2 are SEHNR and FQNEAQ (reference sequence). V lost 5 bases and J lost 0; bases outside the gene matches: 11. The chain's CDR3 is CASSLGQEIWYQETQYF. For the CDR3, the DNA is TGTGCCAGCAGCCTGGGACAGGAAATTTGGTACCAAGAGACCCAGTACTTC.